This TCR beta chain was recovered during a study of T cell responses to AZD1222 COVID-19 vaccine. Clones were sequenced by immunoSEQ multiplex PCR, and TCRdb holds only the in-frame ones, with some missing. The sample holds around 65,000 clones, 65% to 85% seen once. CDR3 length: 12 residues. V shed 4 bases and J 8 bases; nucleotides not matched to a gene: 4. In germline, CDR1 is MNHEY, CDR2 SVGAGI. Comment on this clone: Its antigen is undetermined.

Regarding the study as a whole: Spike-spanning, vaccine-associated CD4 TCRs were dominant at 160-218 and 743-854. Females outnumbered males among donors, who were mostly white British; clonal diversity was possibly underestimated. Repertoires were sampled only after the peak T cell response.

V is TRBV6-5 and J is TRBJ1-2; TRBD1 agrees at 7 bases. The input for sequencing was peripheral blood, taken 28 days after the second AZD1222 dose. This TCR came from an adult who received the AZD1222 COVID-19 vaccine. CDR3 nucleotides: TGTGCCAGCAGTTCAACAGGGGTAGGCTACACCTTC. Its translation: CASSSTGVGYTF.